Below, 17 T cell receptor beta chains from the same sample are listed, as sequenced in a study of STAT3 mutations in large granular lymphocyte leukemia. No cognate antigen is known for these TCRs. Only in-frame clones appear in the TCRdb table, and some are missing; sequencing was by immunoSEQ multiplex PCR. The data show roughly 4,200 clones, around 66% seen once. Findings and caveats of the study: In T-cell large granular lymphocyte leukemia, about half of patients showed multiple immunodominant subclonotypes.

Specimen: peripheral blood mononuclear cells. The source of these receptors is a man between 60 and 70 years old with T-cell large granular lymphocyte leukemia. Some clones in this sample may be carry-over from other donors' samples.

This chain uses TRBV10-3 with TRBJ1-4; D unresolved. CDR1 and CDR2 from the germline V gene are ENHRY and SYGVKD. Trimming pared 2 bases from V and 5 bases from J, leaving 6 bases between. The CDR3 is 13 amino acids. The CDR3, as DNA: TGTGCCATCAGTGAGCCTAGGAATGAAAAACTGTTTTTT. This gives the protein CAISEPRNEKLFF.

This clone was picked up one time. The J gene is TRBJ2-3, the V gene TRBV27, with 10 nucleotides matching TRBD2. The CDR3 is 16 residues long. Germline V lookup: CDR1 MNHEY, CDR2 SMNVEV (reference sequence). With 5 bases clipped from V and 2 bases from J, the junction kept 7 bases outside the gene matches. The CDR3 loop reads CASSSGLAVYTDTQYF. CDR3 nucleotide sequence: TGTGCCAGCAGTAGCGGACTAGCGGTTTACACAGATACGCAGTATTTT.

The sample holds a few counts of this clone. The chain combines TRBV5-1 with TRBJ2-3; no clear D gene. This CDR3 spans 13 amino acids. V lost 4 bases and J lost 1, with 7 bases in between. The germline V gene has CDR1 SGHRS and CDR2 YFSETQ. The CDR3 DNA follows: TGCGCCAGCAGCCTATCCCGCACAGATACGCAGTATTTT. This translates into CASSLSRTDTQYF.

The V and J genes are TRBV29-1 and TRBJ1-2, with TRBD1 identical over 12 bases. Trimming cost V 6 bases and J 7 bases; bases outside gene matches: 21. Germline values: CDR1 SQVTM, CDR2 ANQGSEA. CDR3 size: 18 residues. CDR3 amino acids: CSVSLTRDRGRGESGYTF. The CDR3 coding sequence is TGCAGCGTCTCTTTGACCCGGGACAGGGGGCGCGGAGAGTCTGGCTACACCTTC. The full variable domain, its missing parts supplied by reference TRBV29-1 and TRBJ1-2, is SAVISQKPSRDICQRGTSLTIQCQVDSQVTMMFWYRQQPGQSLTLIATANQGSEATYESGFVIDKFPISRPNLTFSTLTVSNMSPEDSSIYLCSVSLTRDRGRGESGYTFGSGTRLTVV.

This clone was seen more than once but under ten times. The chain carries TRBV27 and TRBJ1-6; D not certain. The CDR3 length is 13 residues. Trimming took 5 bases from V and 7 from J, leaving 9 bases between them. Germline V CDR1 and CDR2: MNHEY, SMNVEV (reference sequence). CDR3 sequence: CASSGQSNSPLHF. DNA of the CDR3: TGTGCCAGCAGTGGTCAGAGCAATTCACCCCTCCACTTT.

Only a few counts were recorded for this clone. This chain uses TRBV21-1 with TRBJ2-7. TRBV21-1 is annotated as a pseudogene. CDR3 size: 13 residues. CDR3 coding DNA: TGTGCCAAATCACGGACGGGCACCTACGAGCAGTACGTC. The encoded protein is CAKSRTGTYEQYV.

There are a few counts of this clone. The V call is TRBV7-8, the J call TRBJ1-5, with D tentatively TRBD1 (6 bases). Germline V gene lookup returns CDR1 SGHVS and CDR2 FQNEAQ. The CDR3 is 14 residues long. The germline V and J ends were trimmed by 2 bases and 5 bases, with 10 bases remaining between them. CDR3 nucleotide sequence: TGTGCCAGCAGCTTATTACAGGGCTATCAGCCCCAGCATTTT. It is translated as CASSLLQGYQPQHF.

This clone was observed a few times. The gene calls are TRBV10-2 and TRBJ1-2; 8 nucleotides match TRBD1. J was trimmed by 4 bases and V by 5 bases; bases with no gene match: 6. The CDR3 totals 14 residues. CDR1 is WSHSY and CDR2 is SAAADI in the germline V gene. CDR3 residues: CASSSGGQGYGYTF. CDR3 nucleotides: TGCGCCAGCAGTTCAGGCGGACAGGGCTATGGCTACACCTTC.

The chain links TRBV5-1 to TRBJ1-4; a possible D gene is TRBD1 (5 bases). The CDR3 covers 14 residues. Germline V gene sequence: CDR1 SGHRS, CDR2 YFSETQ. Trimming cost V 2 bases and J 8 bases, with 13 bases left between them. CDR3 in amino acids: CASSFSGGGEKLFF. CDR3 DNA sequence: TGCGCCAGCAGCTTCTCTGGGGGTGGGGAAAAACTGTTTTTT. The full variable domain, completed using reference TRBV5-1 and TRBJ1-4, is KAGVTQTPRYLIKTRGQQVTLSCSPISGHRSVSWYQQTPGQGLQFLFEYFSETQRNKGNFPGRFSGRQFSNSRSEMNVSTLELGDSALYLCASSFSGGGEKLFFGSGTQLSVL.

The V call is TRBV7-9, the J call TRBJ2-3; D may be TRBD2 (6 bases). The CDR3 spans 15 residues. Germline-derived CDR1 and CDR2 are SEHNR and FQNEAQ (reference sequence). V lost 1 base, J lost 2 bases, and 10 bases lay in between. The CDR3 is CASSLEAGITDTQYF. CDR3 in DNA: TGTGCCAGCAGCTTAGAGGCGGGGATCACAGATACGCAGTATTTT.

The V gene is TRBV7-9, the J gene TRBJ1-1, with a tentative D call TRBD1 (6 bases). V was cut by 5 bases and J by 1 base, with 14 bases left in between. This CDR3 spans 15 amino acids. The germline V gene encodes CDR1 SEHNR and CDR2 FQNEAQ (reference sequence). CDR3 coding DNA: TGTGCCAGCAGCCCAAAACAGGGCGCGAACACTGAAGCTTTCTTT. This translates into CASSPKQGANTEAFF. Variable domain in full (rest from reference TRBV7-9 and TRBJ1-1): DTGVSQNPRHKITKRGQNVTFRCDPISEHNRLYWYRQTLGQGPEFLTYFQNEAQLEKSRLLSDRFSAERPKGSFSTLEIQRTEQGDSAMYLCASSPKQGANTEAFFGQGTRLTVV.

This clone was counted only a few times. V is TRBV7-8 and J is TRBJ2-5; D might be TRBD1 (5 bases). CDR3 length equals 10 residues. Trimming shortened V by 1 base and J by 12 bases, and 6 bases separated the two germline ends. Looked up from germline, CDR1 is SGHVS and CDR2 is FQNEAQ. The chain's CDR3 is CASSLGTKYF. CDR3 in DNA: TGTGCCAGCAGCTTAGGGACAAAGTACTTC.

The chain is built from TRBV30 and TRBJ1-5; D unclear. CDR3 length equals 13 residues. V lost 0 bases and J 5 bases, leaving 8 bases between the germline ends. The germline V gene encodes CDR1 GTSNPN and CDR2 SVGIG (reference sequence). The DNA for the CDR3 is TGTGCCTGGAGTGTGGGTCGATATCAGCCCCAGCATTTT. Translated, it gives CAWSVGRYQPQHF.

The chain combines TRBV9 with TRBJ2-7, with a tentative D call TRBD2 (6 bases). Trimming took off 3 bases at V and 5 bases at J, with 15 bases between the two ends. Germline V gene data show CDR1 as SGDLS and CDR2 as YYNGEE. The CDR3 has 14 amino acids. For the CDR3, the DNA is TGTGCCAGCAGCGCCAGGGACTCGCACCACGAGCAGTACTTC. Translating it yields CASSARDSHHEQYF.

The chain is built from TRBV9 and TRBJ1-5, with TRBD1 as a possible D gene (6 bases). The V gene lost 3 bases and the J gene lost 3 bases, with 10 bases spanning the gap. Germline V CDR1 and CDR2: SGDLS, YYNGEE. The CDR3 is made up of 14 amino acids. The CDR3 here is CASSGTGHNQPQHF. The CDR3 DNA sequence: TGTGCCAGCAGCGGTACAGGGCACAATCAGCCCCAGCATTTT.

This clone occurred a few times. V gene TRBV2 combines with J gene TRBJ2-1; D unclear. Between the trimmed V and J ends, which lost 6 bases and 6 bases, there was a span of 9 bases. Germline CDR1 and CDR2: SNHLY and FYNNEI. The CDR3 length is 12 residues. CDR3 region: CASRRLGNEQFF. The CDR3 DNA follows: TGTGCCAGCAGAAGACTCGGCAATGAGCAGTTCTTC.

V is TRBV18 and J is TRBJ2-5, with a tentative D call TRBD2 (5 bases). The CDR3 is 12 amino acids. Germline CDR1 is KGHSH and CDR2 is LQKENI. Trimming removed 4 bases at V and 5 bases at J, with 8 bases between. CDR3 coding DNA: TGTGCCAGCTCACTGGGAGAGGAGACCCAGTACTTC. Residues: CASSLGEETQYF.